The next 27 T cell receptor beta chains were all read from a single sample in a study of beta chain features in type 1 diabetes. Their specific antigens are unknown. Of the isolated RNA, all was reverse transcribed, and so the sequenced material was expressed TCRB transcripts. Here immunoSEQ multiplex PCR was the method, and the copy in TCRdb shows in-frame clones only, minus some. The sample comprises around 110,000 clones, approximately 16% of which are singletons, and over 2% rests with the top ten. Findings and caveats of the study: All four CD4+ subsets from Type 1 diabetes patients carried moderately but significantly shorter TCRB CDR3s.

The sequenced sample was central memory CD4+ T cells from blood. These receptors all stem from a man aged 25-45 years with type 1 diabetes.

This clone was observed at least ten times. V usage is TRBV14 and J usage is TRBJ2-1; no firm D call. The V end lost 2 bases, the J end lost 3 bases, and 8 bases lay between the germline ends. Germline loops: CDR1 SGHDN, CDR2 FVKESK. The CDR3 extends over 14 amino acids. The CDR3 here is CASSQSSDYNEQFF. The CDR3 bases are TGTGCCAGCAGCCAATCGTCAGACTACAATGAGCAGTTCTTC.

A single count supports this clone. The chain is built from TRBV7-9 and TRBJ2-7; D uncertain. The V gene lost 5 bases and the J gene lost 1 base, with 9 bases spanning the gap. Germline V gene data show CDR1 as SEHNR and CDR2 as FQNEAQ (reference sequence). The CDR3 totals 13 residues. The CDR3 here is CASSPITSYEQYF. The CDR3 DNA is TGTGCCAGCAGCCCTATTACTTCCTACGAGCAGTACTTC.

This chain joins TRBV5-1 and TRBJ1-2; D is possibly TRBD1 (5 bases). Trimming pared 6 bases from V and 2 bases from J, leaving 17 bases between. CDR3 length equals 15 residues. Germline V gene data show CDR1 as SGHRS and CDR2 as YFSETQ. The CDR3: CASKEGTPVNYGYTF. The CDR3 DNA reads TGCGCCAGCAAGGAGGGGACCCCAGTAAACTATGGCTACACCTTC.

The genes are TRBV29-1 and TRBJ1-2; TRBD1 matches at 8 bases. V was pared by 1 base and J by 5 bases, with 6 bases of the junction left unmatched. CDR1 SQVTM and CDR2 ANQGSEA come from the germline V gene. The CDR3 loop spans 14 amino acids. The CDR3 DNA sequence: TGCAGCGTTGAAGGGAGACAGGGGTTATATGGCTACACCTTC. Its translation is CSVEGRQGLYGYTF.

Sample share makes this clone medium-sized. Different DNA sequences within this sample yield the same CDR3. This chain connects TRBV6-5 to TRBJ1-5; the D is unclear. With 6 bases removed from V and 0 bases from J, the gap between germline ends came to 12 bases. The CDR3 is 15 amino acids. Germline V gene lookup returns CDR1 MNHEY and CDR2 SVGAGI. The CDR3 reads CASRRGSTSNQPQHF. The CDR3, as DNA: TGTGCCAGCAGACGAGGTTCTACTAGCAATCAGCCCCAGCATTTT.

In its sample, this clone was seen many times. The chain links TRBV5-4 to TRBJ2-1, with TRBD1 matching 10 bases. J gave up 10 bases and V 4 bases, and 14 bases lay outside the gene matches. CDR1 is SGHNT and CDR2 is YYREEE in the germline V gene (reference sequence). The CDR3 loop spans 16 amino acids. This chain's CDR3 is CASSRDRGRTSREQFF. The CDR3 DNA is TGTGCCAGCAGCCGGGACAGGGGAAGGACCTCACGGGAGCAGTTCTTC.

The rearrangement uses TRBV6-1 and TRBJ2-1; the D gene is possibly TRBD2 (7 bases). Between the trimmed V and J ends, which lost 2 bases and 10 bases, there was a span of 18 bases. There are 15 residues in the CDR3. From germline, CDR1 is MNHNS and CDR2 SASEGT. The CDR3 DNA reads as TGTGCCAGCAGTGAAATTGTGGGGGGGCTAATGGAGCAGTTCTTC. Translating it yields CASSEIVGGLMEQFF.

A word on this clone: Other DNA sequences in the same sample also yield this CDR3. This chain links TRBV6-5 with TRBJ2-7; 9 bases are a match to TRBD2. This CDR3 has 13 amino acids. V shed 6 bases and J 4 bases; nucleotides not matched to a gene: 4. CDR1 and CDR2 from the germline V gene are MNHEY and SVGAGI. The chain's CDR3 is CASRTSGTYEQYF. The CDR3 DNA sequence: TGTGCCAGCAGGACTAGCGGAACTTACGAGCAGTACTTC.

The V gene is TRBV18, the J gene TRBJ1-5; 9 bases map to TRBD1. Germline V gene lookup returns CDR1 KGHSH and CDR2 LQKENI. This CDR3 has 19 residues. Trimming at V came to 3 bases and at J to 5 bases, leaving 17 bases not matched to a gene. CDR3 bases: TGTGCCAGCTCACCTCTACCCTCTTACAGGGGGCAGTGGGATCAGCCCCAGCATTTT. Protein sequence: CASSPLPSYRGQWDQPQHF.

The chain employs TRBV4-3 and TRBJ2-1; D ambiguous. There are 12 residues in the CDR3. V dropped 0 bases and J dropped 9 bases, with 6 bases sitting between them. CDR1 and CDR2 (germline): LGHNA, YSLEER. The CDR3 sequence: CASSQEWAEQFF. The DNA of the CDR3 is TGCGCCAGCAGCCAAGAATGGGCTGAGCAGTTCTTC.

There are a few counts of this clone. The V gene is TRBV4-2, the J gene TRBJ2-7; 7 bases line up with TRBD2. This CDR3 is 14 amino acids long. The V and J ends lost 4 bases and 0 bases, in that order; junction bases with no gene match: 3. Per the germline V gene, CDR1 is LGHNA and CDR2 is YNFKEQ. The CDR3 region is CASSLGGSSYEQYF. The CDR3 DNA reads as TGTGCCAGCAGCCTCGGGGGGAGCTCCTACGAGCAGTACTTC.

The rearrangement uses TRBV2 and TRBJ2-5; the D gene is possibly TRBD2 (6 bases). The CDR3 length is 15 residues. With 6 bases removed from V and 5 bases from J, the gap between germline ends came to 19 bases. Germline assignment: CDR1 SNHLY and CDR2 FYNNEI. This CDR3 reads CASRTVPPGDETQYF. CDR3 DNA sequence: TGTGCCAGCAGGACTGTCCCCCCGGGGGATGAGACCCAGTACTTC.

This clone occurred a few times. The V call is TRBV9, the J call TRBJ1-4; TRBD1 matches 7 bases. J gave up 7 bases and V 2 bases, and 5 bases lay outside the gene matches. The germline V gene has CDR1 SGDLS and CDR2 YYNGEE. The CDR3 is 14 residues long. The CDR3 region is CASSVGQVSEKLFF. The CDR3 region has the DNA TGTGCCAGCAGCGTCGGACAGGTTTCTGAAAAACTGTTTTTT. Looking up the rest from reference TRBV9 and TRBJ1-4 gives the full variable domain: DSGVTQTPKHLITATGQRVTLRCSPRSGDLSVYWYQQSLDQGLQFLIQYYNGEERAKGNILERFSAQQFPDLHSELNLSSLELGDSALYFCASSVGQVSEKLFFGSGTQLSVL.

The chain links TRBV11-3 to TRBJ2-1; D unresolved. V was cut by 3 bases and J by 2 bases, with 11 bases left in between. This CDR3 is 15 amino acids long. The germline V gene encodes CDR1 SGHNT and CDR2 YENEEA. The CDR3 protein is CASSLGSLTYNEQFF. DNA of the CDR3: TGTGCCAGCAGCTTGGGGTCATTAACCTACAATGAGCAGTTCTTC.

As to this clone: This same CDR3 is encoded by further DNA sequences in the sample. The chain uses TRBV6-5 and TRBJ1-1; TRBD1 might be the D (5 bases). V gave up 2 bases and J gave up 1 base, with 5 bases separating them. The CDR3 is 13 amino acids. The germline gives CDR1 MNHEY, CDR2 SVGAGI. CDR3 nucleotides: TGTGCCAGCAGTTACGGACAGAACACTGAAGCTTTCTTT. Its translation: CASSYGQNTEAFF.

V usage is TRBV19 and J usage is TRBJ1-5, with D uncertain. Trimming removed 8 bases at V and 0 bases at J, with 14 bases between. Germline-derived CDR1 and CDR2 are LNHDA and SQIVND (reference sequence). The CDR3 loop spans 15 amino acids. CDR3 nucleotides: TGTGCCAGTGGCAGGAAAACAGTTAGCAATCAGCCCCAGCATTTT. Translated, it gives CASGRKTVSNQPQHF.

The chain couples TRBV6-6 to TRBJ2-7, with D possibly being TRBD1 (6 bases). The germline gives CDR1 MNHNY, CDR2 SVGAGI (reference sequence). This CDR3 comprises 13 residues. V was cut by 6 bases and J by 2 bases, with 11 bases left in between. The CDR3 nucleotides read TGTGCCAGCAGAGGACAGCCGACCTACGAGCAGTACTTC. This sequence encodes CASRGQPTYEQYF.

The V and J genes are TRBV9 and TRBJ2-2, with D perhaps TRBD2 (6 bases). The CDR3 runs 17 residues. In germline, CDR1 is SGDLS, CDR2 YYNGEE. Trimming took 4 bases from V and 1 from J, leaving 17 bases between them. In nucleotides, the CDR3 is TGTGCCAGCAGCCCTAGATCGGGTAGCGGGAACACCGGGGAGCTGTTTTTT. It is translated as CASSPRSGSGNTGELFF.

This clone was picked up a small number of times. Mismatch with germline at one junction end may stem from a read error. The CDR3 spells CASSLSRTGTPLNF. DNA for the CDR3: TGTGCCAGCAGCTTATCGAGGACCGGGACCCCGCTGAATTTT. This chain links TRBV11-2 with TRBJ2-3; D tentatively fits TRBD1 or TRBD2 (5 bases each). The CDR3 consists of 14 residues. CDR1 and CDR2 (germline): SGHAT, FQNNGV. The whole variable domain, remainder taken from reference TRBV11-2 and TRBJ2-3, is EAGVAQSPRYKIIEKRQSVAFWCNPISGHATLYWYQQILGQGPKLLIQFQNNGVVDDSQLPKDRFSAERLKGVDSTLKIQPAKLEDSAVYLCASSLSRTGTPLNFGPGTRLTVL.

This clone was counted a few times. The V call is TRBV2, the J call TRBJ2-5, with 8 nucleotides matching TRBD1. The CDR3 runs to 12 residues. J gave up 5 bases and V 10 bases, and 6 bases lay outside the gene matches. Germline V CDR1 and CDR2: SNHLY, FYNNEI. The chain's CDR3 is CATGQGWETQYF. The CDR3 nucleotides are TGTGCCACCGGACAGGGTTGGGAGACCCAGTACTTC.

V is TRBV9 and J is TRBJ1-1, with 7 bases identical to TRBD1. V lost 4 bases to trimming and J lost 0 bases; unmatched junction nucleotides: 9. Germline lookup yields CDR1 SGDLS and CDR2 YYNGEE. The CDR3 contains 16 residues. The CDR3 sequence is CASSPASDRLNTEAFF. The CDR3 DNA reads as TGTGCCAGCAGCCCTGCATCGGACAGGTTGAACACTGAAGCTTTCTTT.

This clone was observed many times. The genes are TRBV7-3 and TRBJ1-1; no definite D call. Between the trimmed V and J ends, which lost 2 bases and 1 base, there was a span of 5 bases. CDR1 is SGHTA and CDR2 is FQGTGA in the germline V gene. The CDR3 contains 13 residues. CDR3 sequence (DNA): TGTGCCAGCAGCTTAGGGGAGAACACTGAAGCTTTCTTT. Its protein is CASSLGENTEAFF.

J is TRBJ2-7 and V is TRBV15; 7 nucleotides align to TRBD1. Trimming at V came to 2 bases and at J to 0 bases, leaving 7 bases not matched to a gene. Germline CDR1 LNHNV, CDR2 YYDKDF (reference sequence). This CDR3 has 16 amino acids. The CDR3 protein is CATSRPGTASSYEQYF. The CDR3 DNA follows: TGTGCCACCAGCAGACCCGGGACAGCGAGCTCCTACGAGCAGTACTTC.

The chain combines TRBV9 with TRBJ2-7; 7 nucleotides align to TRBD1. The CDR3 has 15 amino acids. V was pared by 0 bases and J by 3 bases, with 6 bases of the junction left unmatched. Germline lookup yields CDR1 SGDLS and CDR2 YYNGEE. The CDR3 loop is CASSVGAGGSYEQYF. The CDR3 nucleotides read TGTGCCAGCAGCGTAGGGGCAGGGGGTAGCTACGAGCAGTACTTC.

This clone has more than one count but fewer than ten. This rearrangement joins TRBV7-9 to TRBJ2-5; D unresolved. Germline V gene data show CDR1 as SEHNR and CDR2 as FQNEAQ (reference sequence). V lost 4 bases and J 5 bases, leaving 17 bases between the germline ends. This CDR3 is built from 15 residues. The CDR3 nucleotides are TGTGCCAGCAGCTCAGGTGCACCTCCCGGGGAGACCCAGTACTTC. Translating gives CASSSGAPPGETQYF.

This chain connects TRBV4-1 to TRBJ1-2; possibly TRBD1 for D (5 bases). The CDR3 runs to 14 residues. CDR1 and CDR2 from the germline V gene are MGHRA and YSYEKL. V was clipped by 1 base and J by 6 bases, with 12 bases between them. This CDR3 is CASSQVAGINGYTF. In nucleotides, the CDR3 is TGCGCCAGCAGCCAAGTCGCAGGGATAAATGGCTACACCTTC.

This clone appeared a few times. The V gene is TRBV2, the J gene TRBJ2-1, with TRBD2 identical over 8 bases. Trimming at V came to 6 bases and at J to 7 bases, leaving 17 bases not matched to a gene. The CDR3 has 17 residues. The germline V gene encodes CDR1 SNHLY and CDR2 FYNNEI. In nucleotides, the CDR3 is TGTGCCAGCAGCCCTTCCCCTCTAGCGGGCCAAGGGAATGAGCAGTTCTTC. Its translation: CASSPSPLAGQGNEQFF.